This is a list of T cell receptor beta chains from one sample in a study of cytomegalovirus exposure and HLA in healthy donors. Generated by immunoSEQ multiplex PCR, the TCRdb table keeps only in-frame clones and is missing some. The sample carries 150,000 to 200,000 clones, over 9.5% recorded once. Sequencing was carried out using PBMCs. Receptors were obtained from a man aged 45 to 65 in good health and CMV-seropositive. Each CDR3 is given without its conserved first and last residue. The order of the fields is J gene, V gene, CDR3 protein.

J: TRBJ2-1
V: TRBV5-1
CDR3: ASSSKTSGGADEQF

J: TRBJ1-3
V: TRBV19
CDR3: ASSQVAHTIY

J: TRBJ2-3
V: TRBV5-1
CDR3: ASSLEAAGTFSDTQY

J: TRBJ2-2
V: TRBV7-2
CDR3: ARSLIPGGELF

J: TRBJ2-7
V: TRBV6-1
CDR3: ASNGGGISCEQY

J: TRBJ1-4
V: TRBV5-4
CDR3: ASSLRGAKANEKLF

J: TRBJ2-7
V: TRBV7-9
CDR3: ASRLDRAKDEQY

J: TRBJ2-3
V: TRBV5-6
CDR3: ASSLGHRTDTQY

J: TRBJ2-7
V: TRBV5-1
CDR3: ASSPGDFPPYEQY

J: TRBJ1-5
V: TRBV18
CDR3: ASSPQPGLDNQPQH

J: TRBJ1-3
V: TRBV14
CDR3: ASSFRQASGNTIY

J: TRBJ1-5
V: TRBV19
CDR3: ASSIPGYNQPQH

J: TRBJ2-5
V: TRBV18
CDR3: ASSRDIQETQY

J: TRBJ1-1
V: TRBV2
CDR3: ASKFPLGGGTEAF

J: TRBJ2-1
V: TRBV9
CDR3: ASSVGGGLAYNEQF

J: TRBJ2-5
V: TRBV29-1
CDR3: SVGTLEGRETQY

J: TRBJ1-5
V: TRBV18
CDR3: ASSGAGPQH

J: TRBJ2-3
V: TRBV7-2
CDR3: ASSLLVIQGFTDTQY

J: TRBJ2-1
V: TRBV6-6
CDR3: ASSFAPLGEQF

J: TRBJ2-1
V: TRBV10-3
CDR3: AISPGLAGAYNEQF

J: TRBJ1-1
V: TRBV19
CDR3: ASSIGPTGVGTEAF

J: TRBJ1-2
V: TRBV6-6
CDR3: ASSYSGEVYGYT

J: TRBJ2-5
V: TRBV6-1
CDR3: ASSEYGEGLYKRTQY

J: TRBJ2-5
V: TRBV9
CDR3: ASSVGNSGGMETQY

J: TRBJ1-2
V: TRBV7-8
CDR3: ASSLAYRKIDGYT

J: TRBJ1-1
V: TRBV7-9
CDR3: ASIIDSLMNTEAF

J: TRBJ2-3
V: TRBV27
CDR3: ASTLAGGYTDTQY

J: TRBJ2-2
V: TRBV7-2
CDR3: ASSLSGTGRTGELF

J: TRBJ2-6
V: TRBV6-4
CDR3: ASSPGTAFSGANVLT

J: TRBJ2-1
V: TRBV18
CDR3: ASSPSGVAGGNEQF

J: TRBJ1-3
V: TRBV7-2
CDR3: ASSPPLKADSGNTIY

J: TRBJ2-1
V: TRBV18
CDR3: ASSASTGGRDEQF

J: TRBJ2-2
V: TRBV9
CDR3: ASSATTRMDGELF

J: TRBJ2-7
V: TRBV30
CDR3: ACWEDSYEQY

J: TRBJ1-5
V: TRBV7-9
CDR3: ASSLTASQPQH

J: TRBJ2-1
V: TRBV4-1
CDR3: ASSRGQGVEQF

J: TRBJ1-4
V: TRBV7-2
CDR3: ASSLSMAPNEKLF

J: TRBJ1-1
V: TRBV5-1
CDR3: ASTSRGGFTEAF

J: TRBJ2-1
V: TRBV7-8
CDR3: ASSLVPGYNEQF

J: TRBJ2-3
V: TRBV11-3
CDR3: ASSVTGGADTQY

J: TRBJ1-1
V: TRBV5-6
CDR3: ASSFSRNTEAF

J: TRBJ1-1
V: TRBV5-1
CDR3: ASSLGGPEVGTEAF

J: TRBJ2-2
V: TRBV7-9
CDR3: ASSHRTGANTGELF

J: TRBJ2-3
V: TRBV5-8
CDR3: ASSLRQVRAQY

J: TRBJ2-7
V: TRBV5-6
CDR3: ASSLTGTYEQY

J: TRBJ2-3
V: TRBV2
CDR3: ASSEEAGGRTDTQY

J: TRBJ2-5
V: TRBV5-1
CDR3: ASSLPSLETQY

J: TRBJ2-1
V: TRBV18
CDR3: ASSPSLNEQF

J: TRBJ1-2
V: TRBV19
CDR3: ASSPIGQDIYGYT

J: TRBJ1-2
V: TRBV4-3
CDR3: ASSQDSGNYGYT

J: TRBJ1-1
V: TRBV15
CDR3: ATSREEQGDEAF

J: TRBJ1-1
V: TRBV19
CDR3: ASSSQIGGYTEAF